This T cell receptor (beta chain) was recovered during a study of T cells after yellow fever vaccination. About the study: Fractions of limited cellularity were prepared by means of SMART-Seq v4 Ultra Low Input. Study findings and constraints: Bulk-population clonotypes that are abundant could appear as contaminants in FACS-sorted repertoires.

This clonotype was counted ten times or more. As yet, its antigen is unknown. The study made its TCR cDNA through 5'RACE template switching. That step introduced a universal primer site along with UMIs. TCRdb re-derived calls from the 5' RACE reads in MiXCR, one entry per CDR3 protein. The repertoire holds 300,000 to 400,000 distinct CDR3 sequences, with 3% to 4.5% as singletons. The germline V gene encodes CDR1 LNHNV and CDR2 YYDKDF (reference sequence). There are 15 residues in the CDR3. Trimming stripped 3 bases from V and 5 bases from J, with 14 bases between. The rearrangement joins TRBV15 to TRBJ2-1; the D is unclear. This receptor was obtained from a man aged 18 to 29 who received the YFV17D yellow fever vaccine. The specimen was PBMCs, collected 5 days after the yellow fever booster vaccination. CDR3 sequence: CATSSLMLTDNEQFF. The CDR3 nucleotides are TGTGCCACCAGCAGCCTGATGCTCACAGACAATGAGCAGTTCTTC. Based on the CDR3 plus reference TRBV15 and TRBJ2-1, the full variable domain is DAMVIQNPRYQVTQFGKPVTLSCSQTLNHNVMYWYQQKSSQAPKLLFHYYDKDFNNEADTPDNFQSRRPNTSFCFLDIRSPGLGDTAMYLCATSSLMLTDNEQFFGPGTRLTVL.